The 14 T cell receptor beta chains below come from one sample, sequenced in a study of identical twins. TCRdb fed the 5' RACE reads into MiXCR, producing one record per CDR3 protein. The sample carries 400,000 to 500,000 distinct CDR3 sequences, less than 20% recorded once. The sample comprised naive T cells sorted from blood. The receptors were sampled from a man aged 50-59 years in good health.

About this clonotype: Mismatch with germline at one junction end may stem from a read error. The V and J genes are TRBV7-9 and TRBJ1-6, with a weak D call TRBD1 (5 bases). The CDR3 covers 17 residues. Germline assignment: CDR1 SEHNR and CDR2 FQNEAQ (reference sequence). The CDR3 sequence: CASSLELVTAVYSPLLF. CDR3 nucleotides: TGTGCCAGCAGCTTAGAGTTGGTGACAGCCGTATATTCACCCCTCCTCTTT.

This clonotype came up many times. This chain joins TRBV28 and TRBJ1-2; 9 positions agree with TRBD1. The CDR3 sequence is 15 residues long. The germline CDR1 and CDR2 sequences are MDHEN and SYDVKM. V was clipped by 3 bases and J by 7 bases; unmatched bases: 9. DNA of the CDR3: TGTGCCAGCAGTTTTGCGGACAGGGGATACGGTGGCTACACCTTC. It yields the protein CASSFADRGYGGYTF.

This clonotype came up many times. The genes are TRBV20-1 and TRBJ1-4; TRBD1 agrees at 11 bases. This CDR3 is 16 amino acids long. After removal of 0 bases from V and 6 bases from J, the junction contained 6 bases not matched to a gene. Germline V gene lookup returns CDR1 DFQATT and CDR2 SNEGSKA (reference sequence). CDR3 coding DNA: TGCAGTGCTAGAGAGAGGTCGGGACAGGGGGATGAAAAACTGTTTTTT. Protein product: CSARERSGQGDEKLFF.

This clonotype occurred many times. The CDR3 DNA follows: TGCGCCAGCAGCTTGCGACACCCCCGGGATGGCTACACCTTC. This gives the protein CASSLRHPRDGYTF. The rearrangement uses TRBV5-1 and TRBJ1-2; D ambiguous. Germline V CDR1 and CDR2: SGHRS, YFSETQ. V lost 1 base and J 6 bases, leaving 13 bases between the germline ends. The CDR3 totals 14 residues.

The table lists this clonotype with a few counts. The V and J genes are TRBV20-1 and TRBJ1-5, with TRBD1 matching over 10 bases. This CDR3 has 15 amino acids. The junction had 5 bases not matched to a gene; V was cut back by 5 bases and J by 1 base. Germline CDR1 DFQATT, CDR2 SNEGSKA (reference sequence). This CDR3 is CSALGQGGSNQPQHF. CDR3 in DNA: TGCAGTGCTCTCGGACAGGGGGGAAGCAATCAGCCCCAGCATTTT.

This clonotype was observed a handful of times. This chain links TRBV27 with TRBJ2-3; TRBD2 matches at 13 bases. The CDR3 spans 14 residues. Germline V lookup: CDR1 MNHEY, CDR2 SMNVEV (reference sequence). V lost 8 bases to trimming and J lost 6 bases; unmatched junction nucleotides: 5. CDR3 nucleotides: TGTGCCAGCGGACTAGCGGGAGCCGCTGATACGCAGTATTTT. It specifies CASGLAGAADTQYF.

This clonotype was detected only once. This chain links TRBV6-1 with TRBJ2-5; D gene uncertain. Germline V gives CDR1 MNHNS, CDR2 SASEGT. Trimming took 1 base from V and 7 from J, leaving 13 bases between them. This CDR3 comprises 14 residues. This chain's CDR3 is CASSEVVTQPTQYF. CDR3 DNA: TGTGCCAGCAGTGAAGTCGTCACCCAGCCGACCCAGTACTTC.

This clonotype was detected a few times. V and J are TRBV20-1 and TRBJ2-1; the D is unclear. The CDR3 extends over 13 amino acids. CDR1 DFQATT and CDR2 SNEGSKA come from the germline V gene (reference sequence). V was pared by 1 base and J by 3 bases, with 7 bases between. The CDR3 region is CSARAPYYNEQFF. The CDR3 DNA reads as TGCAGTGCTAGAGCTCCCTACTACAATGAGCAGTTCTTC.

This clonotype was counted a few times. Here the CDR3 reads CASSFTGTTEAFF. The DNA for the CDR3 is TGCGCCAGCAGCTTCACCGGGACCACTGAAGCTTTCTTT. The gene calls are TRBV5-1 and TRBJ1-1, with D perhaps matching TRBD1 (5 bases). Germline values: CDR1 SGHRS, CDR2 YFSETQ. Trimming cost V 2 bases and J 4 bases, with 9 bases left between them. The CDR3 has 13 residues.

This clonotype was recorded a few times. The chain uses TRBV3-1 and TRBJ2-7, with D perhaps TRBD1 (7 bases). The V gene lost 2 bases and the J gene lost 4 bases, with 21 bases spanning the gap. This CDR3 is built from 17 residues. The germline gives CDR1 LGHDT, CDR2 YNNKEL (reference sequence). The CDR3 coding sequence is TGTGCCAGCAGCCAAACCGACAGGGCTCGGGGGCCTTACGAGCAGTACTTC. It yields the protein CASSQTDRARGPYEQYF.

The chain combines TRBV4-3 with TRBJ2-5; TRBD1 matches 9 bases. V shed 0 bases, J shed 5 bases, and the junction held 4 bases outside the gene matches. The CDR3 extends over 15 amino acids. Looked up from germline, CDR1 is LGHNA and CDR2 is YSLEER. The DNA for the CDR3 is TGCGCCAGCAGCCAAGAGGGACAGGGAACGGAGACCCAGTACTTC. Protein: CASSQEGQGTETQYF.

This clonotype was found a few times. The chain has TRBV5-1 and TRBJ1-2; 7 bases line up with TRBD1. CDR3 length: 15 amino acids. V shed 3 bases and J 8 bases; nucleotides not matched to a gene: 13. Per the germline V gene, CDR1 is SGHRS and CDR2 is YFSETQ. The CDR3 sequence: CASSSRDSPLGGYTF. The CDR3 DNA follows: TGCGCCAGCAGCTCCCGGGACAGCCCCCTAGGAGGCTACACCTTC.

There are a few counts of this clonotype. The chain employs TRBV2 and TRBJ2-7; D gene unclear. The V gene's germline CDR1 is SNHLY and CDR2 FYNNEI. Trimming took 7 bases from V and 2 from J, leaving 9 bases between them. The CDR3 runs to 12 residues. The CDR3 nucleotides are TGTGCCAGCAAGCGTTTAACCTACGAGCAGTACTTC. Translating it yields CASKRLTYEQYF.

This clonotype appeared a few times. J is TRBJ2-1 and V is TRBV20-1, with 7 bases matching TRBD2. CDR1 and CDR2 (germline): DFQATT, SNEGSKA (reference sequence). The CDR3 is 14 residues long. After removal of 3 bases from V and 6 bases from J, the junction contained 8 bases not matched to a gene. CDR3 nucleotide sequence: TGCAGTGCTAGTGAACTAGCGAAGGCCAATGAGCAGTTCTTC. Its protein product is CSASELAKANEQFF.